Below, 26 T cell receptor beta chains from the same sample are listed, as sequenced in a study of cytomegalovirus exposure and HLA in healthy donors. It was with 60 Vbeta and 13 Jbeta primers that the PCR ran. Using immunoSEQ multiplex PCR, the repertoire was profiled, and TCRdb retains in-frame clones only, with some absent. The sample includes over 70,000 clones, over 60% of them seen just once. Sequencing was performed on PBMCs. Receptors were obtained from a man aged 25 to 45 in good health and CMV-seronegative.

This clone was found a few times. The gene calls are TRBV5-8 and TRBJ2-3; D is ambiguous. V lost 4 bases and J lost 0, with 12 bases in between. The germline V gene has CDR1 SGHTS and CDR2 YDEGEE. This CDR3 region has 15 residues. The DNA of the CDR3 is TGTGCCAGCAGCGAATTCCCAGTGAGCACAGATACGCAGTATTTT. Residues: CASSEFPVSTDTQYF.

This clone occurred once. The chain uses TRBV5-8 and TRBJ2-2; a weak D match, TRBD1 (6 bases). The V end lost 3 bases, the J end lost 0 bases, and 9 bases lay between the germline ends. The CDR3 length is 15 residues. The germline V gene encodes CDR1 SGHTS and CDR2 YDEGEE. CDR3 sequence (DNA): TGTGCCAGCAGCTCGGGACATTCGAACACCGGGGAGCTGTTTTTT. Translated: CASSSGHSNTGELFF.

V gene TRBV19 combines with J gene TRBJ2-7, with 9 bases lining up with TRBD2. Germline V lookup: CDR1 LNHDA, CDR2 SQIVND (reference sequence). The junction had 6 bases not matched to a gene; V was cut back by 4 bases and J by 5 bases. The CDR3 totals 14 residues. CDR3 loop: CASSTQGLANEQYF. In DNA, the CDR3 is TGTGCCAGTAGTACCCAAGGACTAGCGAACGAGCAGTACTTC.

The rearrangement joins TRBV6-5 to TRBJ1-1; perhaps TRBD1 as D (6 bases). In germline, CDR1 is MNHEY, CDR2 SVGAGI. V lost 3 bases to trimming and J lost 0 bases, with 11 bases between them. The CDR3 is 15 amino acids. The CDR3 loop is CASSYQGRMNTEAFF. The CDR3 DNA is TGTGCCAGCAGTTATCAGGGGAGAATGAACACTGAAGCTTTCTTT.

The chain has TRBV18 and TRBJ2-3, with 10 bases lining up with TRBD1. CDR1 is KGHSH, CDR2 LQKENI, per germline. With V trimmed by 2 bases and J by 6 bases, 8 bases remained unmatched. CDR3 length equals 16 residues. DNA for the CDR3: TGTGCCAGCTCACCAATGACAGGGGGCGCGGTGGATACGCAGTATTTT. Protein sequence: CASSPMTGGAVDTQYF.

The chain uses TRBV19 and TRBJ2-1; a possible D gene is TRBD1 (5 bases). V lost 4 bases and J 5 bases, leaving 15 bases between the germline ends. In germline, CDR1 is LNHDA, CDR2 SQIVND (reference sequence). This CDR3 is 15 amino acids long. The CDR3 reads CASSRAGYGDNEQFF. CDR3 coding DNA: TGTGCCAGTAGTAGGGCAGGGTATGGGGACAATGAGCAGTTCTTC.

The chain couples TRBV9 to TRBJ2-5; TRBD2 matches 13 bases. This CDR3 is built from 16 residues. Germline V CDR1 and CDR2: SGDLS, YYNGEE. The ends lost 3 bases at V and 1 base at J; junction bases unmatched: 3. The CDR3 DNA sequence: TGTGCCAGCAGCGACGGGACTAGCGGGACCCAAGAGACCCAGTACTTC. Its translation is CASSDGTSGTQETQYF.

The J gene is TRBJ2-1, the V gene TRBV6-4, with 13 bases identical to TRBD2. The CDR3 has 14 residues. The germline gives CDR1 MRHNA, CDR2 SNTAGT. The junction had 9 bases not matched to a gene; V was cut back by 5 bases and J by 14 bases. CDR3 region: CASSPRGLAGVKFF. The CDR3 DNA follows: TGTGCCAGCAGTCCACGCGGACTAGCGGGAGTTAAGTTCTTC.

The chain combines TRBV27 with TRBJ2-2; 14 bases are shared with TRBD2. The CDR3 is 17 residues long. Germline values: CDR1 MNHEY, CDR2 SMNVEV (reference sequence). The V gene end was trimmed by 7 bases and the J gene end by 7 bases; junction bases not matched to a gene: 11. The CDR3 DNA sequence: TGTGCCAGCACCCGACTAGCGGGAGGGCCCGGTGTCGGGGAGCTGTTTTTT. It codes for CASTRLAGGPGVGELFF.

This chain connects TRBV28 to TRBJ2-1, with TRBD2 identical over 11 bases. Germline CDR1 is MDHEN and CDR2 is SYDVKM. J gave up 2 bases and V 5 bases, and 5 bases lay outside the gene matches. This CDR3 comprises 16 residues. CDR3 DNA sequence: TGTGCCAGCAGTGACACGGGACTAGCGGCCTACAATGAGCAGTTCTTC. It yields the protein CASSDTGLAAYNEQFF.

This chain joins TRBV29-1 and TRBJ2-3; 12 nucleotides line up with TRBD1. Trimming at V came to 8 bases and at J to 5 bases, leaving 8 bases not matched to a gene. The CDR3 spans 14 residues. From germline, CDR1 is SQVTM and CDR2 ANQGSEA. The CDR3 nucleotides are TGCAGCTCGACCGGGACAGGGGGCGAAGATACGCAGTATTTT. Protein: CSSTGTGGEDTQYF.

This rearrangement joins TRBV16 to TRBJ1-2, with D unclear. Deletions cut 4 bases from V and 6 bases from J, with 18 bases between. The V gene's germline CDR1 is KGHSY and CDR2 FQNENV. The CDR3 length is 15 residues. CDR3: CASSPPPLAGNGYTF. CDR3 DNA sequence: TGTGCCAGCAGCCCTCCCCCGTTGGCGGGGAATGGCTACACCTTC.

The rearrangement joins TRBV11-1 to TRBJ2-7, with D unresolved. Per the germline V gene, CDR1 is SGHAT and CDR2 is FQDESV (reference sequence). The ends were cut back, 1 base at V and 7 bases at J, with 14 bases in the middle. The CDR3 spans 14 residues. Written as DNA, the CDR3 is TGTGCCAGCAGCTTAGTTCTTTGGCCGTCGGAGCAGTACTTC. Translating gives CASSLVLWPSEQYF.

J is TRBJ2-7 and V is TRBV5-1, with 10 nucleotides matching TRBD1. J lost 7 bases, V lost 3 bases, and 7 bases had no gene match. This CDR3 spans 14 amino acids. CDR1 SGHRS and CDR2 YFSETQ come from the germline V gene. CDR3 in DNA: TGCGCCAGCAGCTCGTCCGGGACAGGGGTAGAGCAGTACTTC. The encoded protein is CASSSSGTGVEQYF.

The chain links TRBV19 to TRBJ2-7; 11 bases align to TRBD1. The length of the CDR3 is 15 residues. V dropped 3 bases and J dropped 6; count of bases not matched to a gene: 7. Germline CDR1 is LNHDA and CDR2 is SQIVND (reference sequence). The CDR3 DNA sequence: TGTGCCAGTAGTATTCGGACAGGGGGCTGGGGCGAGCAGTACTTC. Its translation: CASSIRTGGWGEQYF.

The J gene is TRBJ1-3, the V gene TRBV6-5; unclear D gene. Trimming removed 1 base from V and 1 base from J, with 5 bases in between. This CDR3 is built from 14 residues. Germline V CDR1 and CDR2: MNHEY, SVGAGI. In nucleotides, the CDR3 is TGTGCCAGCAGTTACTTGGCTTCTGGAAACACCATATATTTT. It codes for CASSYLASGNTIYF.

This clone came up once. In the same sample, other DNA sequences code for this CDR3. This chain links TRBV28 with TRBJ2-2; D ambiguous. The CDR3 is 12 amino acids. Germline V gene sequence: CDR1 MDHEN, CDR2 SYDVKM. V lost 3 bases to trimming and J lost 5 bases, with 4 bases between them. CDR3 nucleotide sequence: TGTGCCAGCAGTTTCCTGACCGGGGAGCTGTTTTTT. Translating gives CASSFLTGELFF.

This chain uses TRBV9 with TRBJ1-2, with TRBD1 as a possible D gene (6 bases). The germline V and J ends were trimmed by 2 bases and 1 base, with 12 bases remaining between them. The CDR3 covers 15 residues. From germline, CDR1 is SGDLS and CDR2 YYNGEE. Written as DNA, the CDR3 is TGTGCCAGCAGCGTTTCCGGGACAAATAACTATGGCTACACCTTC. Encoded protein: CASSVSGTNNYGYTF.

The V gene is TRBV19, the J gene TRBJ2-3, with D tentatively TRBD1 (5 bases). The CDR3 covers 15 residues. Between the trimmed V and J ends, which lost 6 bases and 4 bases, there was a span of 17 bases. Germline V gives CDR1 LNHDA, CDR2 SQIVND (reference sequence). The CDR3 loop is CASSRPRLGADTQYF. The DNA for the CDR3 is TGTGCCAGTAGCCGACCCCGGTTAGGGGCAGATACGCAGTATTTT.

This clone was detected a few times. This chain links TRBV10-3 with TRBJ1-5; D uncertain. CDR3 size: 17 residues. CDR1 and CDR2 from the germline V gene are ENHRY and SYGVKD. The ends were cut back, 0 bases at V and 4 bases at J, with 16 bases in the middle. CDR3 amino acids: CAISESFQFFPNQPQHF. The CDR3 bases are TGTGCCATCAGTGAGTCGTTTCAGTTTTTCCCAAATCAGCCCCAGCATTTT.

This clone was picked up a small number of times. The chain couples TRBV30 to TRBJ1-2, with a weak D call TRBD1 (5 bases). Trimming stripped 5 bases from V and 4 bases from J, with 11 bases between. CDR3 size: 12 residues. CDR1 is GTSNPN, CDR2 SVGIG, per germline (reference sequence). The DNA for the CDR3 is TGTGCCTGGGAATGGGGCCTCTATGGCTACACCTTC. It codes for CAWEWGLYGYTF.

The chain uses TRBV9 and TRBJ2-1; TRBD2 matches at 9 bases. With 0 bases clipped from V and 10 bases from J, the junction kept 8 bases outside the gene matches. This CDR3 is 15 amino acids long. Germline V gene lookup returns CDR1 SGDLS and CDR2 YYNGEE. CDR3 bases: TGTGCCAGCAGCGTAGGGGGACTAGCCTCGGTGGAGCAGTTCTTC. Encoded protein: CASSVGGLASVEQFF.

The chain has TRBV19 and TRBJ2-1; 8 nucleotides align to TRBD2. The CDR3 is made up of 15 amino acids. Germline CDR1 and CDR2: LNHDA and SQIVND (reference sequence). J was trimmed by 4 bases and V by 6 bases; bases with no gene match: 8. The CDR3: CASSSRAGGYNEQFF. The CDR3 bases are TGTGCCAGTAGCTCTCGGGCGGGAGGATACAATGAGCAGTTCTTC.

The chain links TRBV14 to TRBJ2-7; 11 bases line up with TRBD1. The CDR3 is 18 amino acids. Germline V gives CDR1 SGHDN, CDR2 FVKESK. With V trimmed by 4 bases and J by 2 bases, 13 bases remained unmatched. In nucleotides, the CDR3 is TGTGCCAGCAGCCCTGAAATTACCGGGACAGGGGGTCCCTACGAGCAGTACTTC. This sequence encodes CASSPEITGTGGPYEQYF.

The chain employs TRBV6-1 and TRBJ2-5; TRBD1 matches at 10 bases. The V gene's germline CDR1 is MNHNS and CDR2 SASEGT. The trim removed 9 bases at V and 4 bases at J, leaving 8 bases unmatched. CDR3 length: 14 amino acids. The CDR3 region is CASGRGQGRETQYF. The CDR3 bases are TGTGCCAGTGGCCGGGGACAGGGGCGAGAGACCCAGTACTTC.

This clone came up a few times. The chain links TRBV6-1 to TRBJ2-7; 7 bases are a match to TRBD1. Germline CDR1 is MNHNS and CDR2 is SASEGT. J was trimmed by 3 bases and V by 2 bases; bases with no gene match: 4. CDR3 length equals 14 residues. The CDR3: CASSEFQGVYEQYF. CDR3 nucleotides: TGTGCCAGCAGTGAATTCCAGGGGGTCTACGAGCAGTACTTC.